Below are 14 T cell receptor beta chains sequenced from a single sample in a study of identical twins. TCRdb reprocessed the 5' RACE reads with MiXCR, giving one entry per CDR3 protein. The data contain around 690,000 distinct CDR3 sequences, around 20% of them seen just once; the ten biggest clones take up 4.3%. This sample also appeared in a second study, on T cells expressing NK-cell markers.

The specimen was PBMCs. The source of these receptors is a woman under 30 in good health.

This clonotype was picked up a small number of times. The gene calls are TRBV9 and TRBJ2-7; D might be TRBD2 (6 bases). The CDR3 contains 13 residues. Trimming removed 4 bases from V and 4 bases from J, with 12 bases in between. The germline CDR1 and CDR2 sequences are SGDLS and YYNGEE. CDR3 in DNA: TGTGCCAGCAGCCGGGACTGGCGATACGAGCAGTACTTC. Translated: CASSRDWRYEQYF.

This clonotype turned up a few times. The chain is built from TRBV12-3 or TRBV12-4 and TRBJ1-1; D is perhaps TRBD1 (5 bases). The germline V and J ends were trimmed by 7 bases and 6 bases, with 15 bases remaining between them. The CDR3 sequence is 13 residues long. In nucleotides, the CDR3 is TGTGCCAGCACAAAAGGGGCGTGGGCTGAAGCTTTCTTT. It translates to CASTKGAWAEAFF.

V usage is TRBV10-3 and J usage is TRBJ2-3, with D possibly being TRBD2 (6 bases). The germline gives CDR1 ENHRY, CDR2 SYGVKD. The CDR3 runs to 15 residues. V was cut by 6 bases and J by 3 bases, with 16 bases left in between. The CDR3 spells CAIRPWGERTDTQYF. As DNA, the CDR3 is TGTGCCATCAGACCCTGGGGGGAGAGGACAGATACGCAGTATTTT.

There are a few counts of this clonotype. The chain's CDR3 is CASSLAGAPLEQYF. The CDR3 coding sequence is TGTGCCAGCAGCCTAGCGGGAGCCCCCCTCGAGCAGTACTTC. V and J are TRBV3-1 and TRBJ2-7; 9 nucleotides align to TRBD2. With V trimmed by 4 bases and J by 6 bases, 7 bases remained unmatched. There are 14 residues in the CDR3. Germline lookup yields CDR1 LGHDT and CDR2 YNNKEL (reference sequence).

The sample holds a few counts of this clonotype. J is TRBJ1-3 and V is TRBV5-1; D unclear. Deletions cut 4 bases from V and 0 bases from J, with 14 bases between. CDR3 length: 16 amino acids. In germline, CDR1 is SGHRS, CDR2 YFSETQ. In DNA, the CDR3 is TGCGCCAGCAGCCCTGCGCCCCAGGTCTCTGGAAACACCATATATTTT. This gives the protein CASSPAPQVSGNTIYF.

The table lists this clonotype with a few counts. J is TRBJ2-4 and V is TRBV7-9; D gene unclear. The CDR3 is made up of 14 amino acids. Trimming shortened V by 0 bases and J by 0 bases, and 3 bases separated the two germline ends. Germline CDR1 SEHNR, CDR2 FQNEAQ (reference sequence). CDR3 nucleotide sequence: TGTGCCAGCAGCTTAGCAATAGCCAAAAACATTCAGTACTTC. The encoded protein is CASSLAIAKNIQYF.

This clonotype has just a few counts. This chain joins TRBV6-1 and TRBJ1-5; 9 bases fit TRBD1. The CDR3 covers 14 residues. In germline, CDR1 is MNHNS, CDR2 SASEGT. Trimming at V came to 6 bases and at J to 4 bases, leaving 4 bases not matched to a gene. The CDR3 coding sequence is TGTGCCAGCAGCGGACAGGGGTTGAATCAGCCCCAGCATTTT. Its translation: CASSGQGLNQPQHF.

The count of this clonotype is one. The chain employs TRBV19 and TRBJ2-2; 7 bases map to TRBD1. Germline V CDR1 and CDR2: LNHDA, SQIVND (reference sequence). The CDR3 is 13 residues long. With V trimmed by 4 bases and J by 7 bases, 3 bases remained unmatched. The CDR3 DNA is TGTGCCAGTAGTACTCGGACAGGCGGGGAGCTGTTTTTT. Encoded protein: CASSTRTGGELFF.

This clonotype was recorded a few times. This chain joins TRBV5-1 and TRBJ2-1, with D tentatively TRBD1 or TRBD2 (5 bases each). V was trimmed by 0 bases and J by 12 bases, leaving 13 bases between them. This CDR3 comprises 13 residues. The V gene's germline CDR1 is SGHRS and CDR2 YFSETQ. The CDR3 coding sequence is TGCGCCAGCAGCTTGGGGACTGGGGCGGGGCAGTTCTTC. This gives the protein CASSLGTGAGQFF. The full variable domain, rest sourced from reference TRBV5-1 and TRBJ2-1, is KAGVTQTPRYLIKTRGQQVTLSCSPISGHRSVSWYQQTPGQGLQFLFEYFSETQRNKGNFPGRFSGRQFSNSRSEMNVSTLELGDSALYLCASSLGTGAGQFFGPGTRLTVL.

This clonotype has just a few counts. The chain employs TRBV18 and TRBJ1-4; no clear D gene. Trimming removed 3 bases from V and 16 bases from J, with 15 bases in between. The CDR3 is 12 amino acids. The germline V gene encodes CDR1 KGHSH and CDR2 LQKENI. The DNA for the CDR3 is TGTGCCAGCTCACCGACTAGCCGGGAGTGGTTTTTT. Translating it yields CASSPTSREWFF.

V usage is TRBV10-3 and J usage is TRBJ1-1; D unresolved. Trimming removed 1 base at V and 3 bases at J, with 12 bases between. This CDR3 has 15 amino acids. The V gene's germline CDR1 is ENHRY and CDR2 SYGVKD. CDR3 DNA sequence: TGTGCCATCAGTGAGTTGGCTCAGTTGTACACTGAAGCTTTCTTT. This translates into CAISELAQLYTEAFF.

The table lists this clonotype with a few counts. V and J are TRBV15 and TRBJ2-3; no reliable D call. Germline assignment: CDR1 LNHNV and CDR2 YYDKDF (reference sequence). The V end was cut by 0 bases, the J end by 2 bases, with 12 bases between. The CDR3 totals 16 residues. The CDR3, as DNA: TGTGCCACCAGCAGAGATAGTGGCCGACCCACAGATACGCAGTATTTT. Residues: CATSRDSGRPTDTQYF.

V and J are TRBV4-3 and TRBJ1-2; possibly TRBD1 for D (5 bases). Trimming took 0 bases from V and 4 from J, leaving 15 bases between them. CDR3 length: 16 residues. The V gene's germline CDR1 is LGHNA and CDR2 YSLEER. CDR3 nucleotide sequence: TGCGCCAGCAGCCAAGAGGCTTGGGGGGGAGTCTATGGCTACACCTTC. Protein product: CASSQEAWGGVYGYTF.

The chain couples TRBV7-2 to TRBJ2-1; 11 nucleotides agree with TRBD2. J lost 6 bases, V lost 5 bases, and 6 bases had no gene match. This CDR3 region has 15 residues. Germline CDR1 and CDR2: SGHTA and FQGNSA. CDR3: CASSGSGRASNEQFF. Here the CDR3 DNA reads TGTGCCAGCAGCGGTAGCGGGAGGGCCTCCAATGAGCAGTTCTTC.